This is a list of T cell receptor beta chains from one sample in a study of blood T cell repertoires in COVID-19. TCRdb's copy holds only in-frame clones and misses some; the assay was immunoSEQ multiplex PCR. Among 300,000 to 400,000 clones listed, around nine tenths were seen once. The specimen sequenced was peripheral blood. The receptors were sampled from a human donor in a cohort sampled during active COVID-19. Both conserved end residues are part of each CDR3. The size of a clone is reported for some rows only, either as once, few or many, or as a class for expanded clones.

V gene,J gene,clone size,CDR3 protein
TRBV7-9,TRBJ2-7,.,CASSLVVGGGNEQYF
TRBV15,TRBJ1-6,few,CATSRQGNSPLHF
TRBV6-1,TRBJ2-3,few,CASSESIGNTQYF
TRBV7-2,TRBJ2-1,.,CASSSWTRLSYNEQFF
TRBV25-1,TRBJ2-3,.,CASSELAPSTDTQYF
TRBV5-1,TRBJ1-2,.,CASSLGLTGGADYGYTF
TRBV14,TRBJ1-2,.,CASSQRSRGLAKDGYTF
TRBV19,TRBJ2-1,few,CASSTLGGIREQFF
TRBV19,TRBJ2-3,once,CASSMELAGGITDTQYF
TRBV19,TRBJ2-5,.,CASSIAGQETQYF
TRBV7-8,TRBJ1-2,.,CASSFSAHEINYGYTF
TRBV11-2,TRBJ2-7,.,CASSLDRGSYEQYF
TRBV11-3,TRBJ2-2,.,CASSLSRNTGELFF
TRBV2,TRBJ2-5,.,CASSGLAGDETQYF
TRBV30,TRBJ2-1,few,CAWSLGAGGQQFF
TRBV4-1,TRBJ2-5,.,CASSPGGLAGGRPRYF
TRBV19,TRBJ2-7,.,CASSPGTASEQYF
TRBV29-1,TRBJ2-3,.,CSVVFPHFTDTQYF
TRBV28,TRBJ1-4,.,CASSPIPDRVTNEKLFF
TRBV28,TRBJ1-3,.,CASSLLYGGQGSGNTIYF
TRBV5-4,TRBJ1-2,.,CASSSQGGYSGYTF
TRBV28,TRBJ1-1,.,CASRETRAEAFF
TRBV5-1,TRBJ1-6,.,CASRSGQTRNSPLHF
TRBV28,TRBJ1-1,.,CASRLRYRTGSAFF
TRBV5-5,TRBJ2-5,once,CASSLLQGGETQYF
TRBV10-1,TRBJ2-7,few,CASSESYRGGPSYEQYF
TRBV19,TRBJ1-1,.,CASSTTENTEAFF
TRBV27,TRBJ1-2,.,CARDRVPSNYGYTF
TRBV6-5,TRBJ2-3,.,CASIWASGRADTQYF
TRBV4-1,TRBJ2-2,.,CASSLLAGETGELFF
TRBV9,TRBJ2-7,few,CASSVAAGSAYEQYF
TRBV27,TRBJ1-5,few,CASRNREPYQPQHF
TRBV7-3,TRBJ1-1,.,CASSLDRNTEAFF